This TCR beta chain was captured in a study of blood T cell repertoires in COVID-19. Study-wide background: Sample material is recorded as cDNA or gDNA derived from T cells, B-cell-depleted T cells, or PBMCs.

In the authors' workflow: From reference gene primer amplification, estimates of nucleated cell counts were derived. Sequenced by immunoSEQ multiplex PCR; TCRdb stores in-frame clones only, minus some. From that table come the V and J calls and clone size; the DNA was used to work out D and trimming. The sample yields 95,000 to 150,000 clones, around 83% seen once. J gave up 3 bases and V 6 bases, and 11 bases lay outside the gene matches. This CDR3 contains 15 residues. CDR1 is MDHEN and CDR2 is SYDVKM in the germline V gene. Participants' reported clinical history set cohort assignment. Two negative PCRs, clearance, or symptom resolution had been documented for recovered Cohort 3 donors.

The V call is TRBV28, the J call TRBJ2-7, with 7 bases aligning to TRBD1. The sequence derives from a woman under 40 who had recovered from COVID-19. The sample comprised PBMCs or T cells enriched from blood (not recorded which). The CDR3 DNA is TGTGCCAGCAGATCTCCGACAGGGTCGAGCTACGAGCAGTACTTC. Protein sequence: CASRSPTGSSYEQYF.